Below are 5 T cell receptor beta chains sequenced from a single sample in a study of identical twins (dated by TCRdb to the mid-2010s). The library was built by means of 5' RACE. The data were produced on an Illumina HiSeq 2000. TCRdb itself trimmed the public reads at Q25 with fastp, ran MiXCR and retained productive beta chains. Merged by CDR3 protein, the rows form single entries marked with the most common genes and DNA. Present in this sample are around 490,000 distinct CDR3 sequences, approximately 20% of which were seen just once. The ten largest clones represent more than 0.4% of the sample. This sample was also put to use in a study of yellow fever vaccine responses in identical twins.

The sample was CD4+ T cells sorted from blood. Receptors originate from a woman between 18 and 29 years old in good health.

The sample holds a few counts of this clonotype. The chain couples TRBV5-1 to TRBJ2-3; D is ambiguous. V lost 3 bases to trimming and J lost 4 bases, with 9 bases between them. This CDR3 has 13 residues. The germline gives CDR1 SGHRS, CDR2 YFSETQ. Here the CDR3 reads CASSYGPSDTQYF. For the CDR3, the DNA is TGCGCCAGCAGCTACGGGCCTTCAGATACGCAGTATTTT.

The sample holds a few counts of this clonotype. The chain combines TRBV7-9 with TRBJ2-2; 9 nucleotides agree with TRBD1. From germline, CDR1 is SEHNR and CDR2 FQNEAQ (reference sequence). J lost 7 bases, V lost 7 bases, and 10 bases had no gene match. CDR3 length equals 15 residues. The CDR3 loop is CASTLTGTGIGELFF. CDR3 nucleotide sequence: TGTGCCAGCACCTTGACCGGGACAGGGATCGGGGAGCTGTTTTTT. The full variable domain, its missing parts supplied by reference TRBV7-9 and TRBJ2-2, is DTGVSQNPRHKITKRGQNVTFRCDPISEHNRLYWYRQTLGQGPEFLTYFQNEAQLEKSRLLSDRFSAERPKGSFSTLEIQRTEQGDSAMYLCASTLTGTGIGELFFGEGSRLTVL.

This clonotype has a handful of counts. The rearrangement links TRBV18 to TRBJ2-7; 9 bases match TRBD1. Germline CDR1 is KGHSH and CDR2 is LQKENI. V was pared by 5 bases and J by 3 bases, with 8 bases of the junction left unmatched. This CDR3 is 15 amino acids long. Here the CDR3 reads CASSFLGTGFYEQYF. The CDR3 DNA reads as TGTGCCAGCTCATTCCTGGGGACAGGGTTCTACGAGCAGTACTTC.

Many counts were recorded for this clonotype. The chain recombines TRBV3-1 with TRBJ2-5; no definite D call. Germline V gene data show CDR1 as LGHDT and CDR2 as YNNKEL (reference sequence). V lost 4 bases, J lost 2 bases, and 11 bases lay in between. The CDR3 contains 14 residues. CDR3: CASSLGRRQETQYF. In nucleotides, the CDR3 is TGTGCCAGCAGCCTCGGACGGCGGCAAGAGACCCAGTACTTC.

The chain recombines TRBV28 with TRBJ2-6; D is uncertain. Per germline, CDR1 MDHEN and CDR2 SYDVKM. Trimming removed 3 bases from V and 0 bases from J, with 6 bases in between. The CDR3 is 15 residues long. The CDR3 region has the DNA TGTGCCAGCAGTTTCTGGTCCTCTGGGGCCAACGTCCTGACTTTC. Encoded protein: CASSFWSSGANVLTF.